The 24 T cell receptor beta chains listed next were all sequenced from one sample in a study of shared clonotypes between healthy human individuals. Some clones are missing from TCRdb's copy, which holds only in-frame ones; the method was immunoSEQ multiplex PCR. The table includes around 500,000 clones, more than 75% detected once. The sample taken for sequencing was PBMCs. These receptors were obtained from a woman between 40 and 50 years old in good health. Some clones in this sample may be carry-over from other donors' samples.

This chain joins TRBV10-3 and TRBJ1-2; 7 nucleotides align to TRBD1. The V gene's germline CDR1 is ENHRY and CDR2 SYGVKD. The CDR3 totals 18 residues. Germline trimming cut 3 bases from V and 0 bases from J; bases unmatched to any gene: 13. DNA of the CDR3: TGTGCCATCAGTGATGATCGACAGGGAGATATCACTAACTATGGCTACACCTTC. It encodes CAISDDRQGDITNYGYTF.

The V gene is TRBV7-9, the J gene TRBJ2-7; TRBD1 is a possible D gene (6 bases). The CDR3 runs 14 residues. Trimming left V 5 bases short and J 2 bases short, with 13 bases between. Germline lookup yields CDR1 SEHNR and CDR2 FQNEAQ (reference sequence). Here the CDR3 reads CASSPTTGPYEQYF. Written as DNA, the CDR3 is TGTGCCAGCAGCCCGACGACAGGCCCCTACGAGCAGTACTTC.

This clone was counted a few times. The gene calls are TRBV5-1 and TRBJ2-7; no clear D. The germline gives CDR1 SGHRS, CDR2 YFSETQ. The V and J ends lost 3 bases and 2 bases respectively, with 15 bases between them. The CDR3 is 15 residues long. CDR3 in amino acids: CASSSDPGPAYEQYF. In DNA form, the CDR3 reads TGCGCCAGCAGCTCCGATCCTGGACCCGCCTACGAGCAGTACTTC. Full variable domain (rest looked up from reference TRBV5-1 and TRBJ2-7): KAGVTQTPRYLIKTRGQQVTLSCSPISGHRSVSWYQQTPGQGLQFLFEYFSETQRNKGNFPGRFSGRQFSNSRSEMNVSTLELGDSALYLCASSSDPGPAYEQYFGPGTRLTVT.

The genes are TRBV7-2 and TRBJ1-6; a possible D gene is TRBD1 (6 bases). V was trimmed by 4 bases and J by 9 bases, leaving 16 bases between them. The CDR3 contains 15 residues. Germline V gene sequence: CDR1 SGHTA, CDR2 FQGNSA. The CDR3 sequence: CASSSGQFFGSPLHF. Written as DNA, the CDR3 is TGTGCCAGCAGCTCCGGACAGTTCTTCGGTTCACCCCTCCACTTT.

As for this clone: Other DNA sequences from this sample encode an identical CDR3 as well. This sequence joins TRBV5-1 and TRBJ1-1; maybe TRBD1 (5 bases). Between the trimmed V and J ends, which lost 4 bases and 4 bases, there was a span of 14 bases. CDR3 size: 14 residues. Germline lookup yields CDR1 SGHRS and CDR2 YFSETQ. The DNA for the CDR3 is TGCGCCAGCAGCCCCGGTGGGGGAGGCACTGAAGCTTTCTTT. Amino acids: CASSPGGGGTEAFF.

The V and J genes are TRBV28 and TRBJ2-5; either TRBD1 or TRBD2 may fit D (5 bases each). CDR1 is MDHEN and CDR2 is SYDVKM in the germline V gene. Trimming took off 2 bases at V and 5 bases at J, with 12 bases between the two ends. CDR3 length: 14 amino acids. CDR3 coding DNA: TGTGCCAGCAGTTTAGACACCGGGACGGAGACCCAGTACTTC. Amino acid sequence: CASSLDTGTETQYF.

The chain combines TRBV11-3 with TRBJ1-1, with no clear D. Trimming removed 0 bases at V and 5 bases at J, with 10 bases between. This CDR3 is 14 amino acids long. The germline gives CDR1 SGHNT, CDR2 YENEEA. The DNA of the CDR3 is TGTGCCAGCAGCTTAGACGGGCCGGGGACTGAAGCTTTCTTT. Protein: CASSLDGPGTEAFF.

V is TRBV7-2 and J is TRBJ2-1; D possibly uses TRBD1 or TRBD2 (5 bases each). Trimming removed 5 bases at V and 6 bases at J, with 14 bases between. CDR1 is SGHTA, CDR2 FQGNSA, per germline. The CDR3 length is 14 residues. This CDR3 is CASSRDPQVNEQFF. The CDR3 nucleotides are TGTGCCAGCAGCAGGGACCCCCAGGTCAATGAGCAGTTCTTC.

The rearrangement joins TRBV10-3 to TRBJ2-4; a possible D gene is TRBD2 (6 bases). Germline assignment: CDR1 ENHRY and CDR2 SYGVKD. The V end lost 2 bases, the J end lost 12 bases, and 14 bases lay between the germline ends. CDR3 size: 13 residues. The CDR3 sequence: CAISERDQEGQYF. DNA of the CDR3: TGTGCCATCAGTGAGCGGGACCAGGAGGGTCAGTACTTC.

The gene calls are TRBV2 and TRBJ1-1; possible D gene TRBD1, 6 bases. Germline V gives CDR1 SNHLY, CDR2 FYNNEI. The V end lost 6 bases, the J end lost 6 bases, and 17 bases lay between the germline ends. This CDR3 is built from 14 residues. Here the CDR3 reads CASRRGLGGPEAFF. CDR3 nucleotides: TGTGCCAGCAGACGGGGCCTCGGGGGGCCTGAAGCTTTCTTT.

The CDR3 DNA follows: TGTGCCAGCAGTAAGACGGCCAAAGTACCCGGTGGCTACACCTTC. It codes for CASSKTAKVPGGYTF. The gene calls are TRBV6-4 and TRBJ1-2; D ambiguous. The CDR3 has 15 residues. The germline gives CDR1 MRHNA, CDR2 SNTAGT. Deletions cut 5 bases from V and 7 bases from J, with 20 bases between.

The CDR3 is CASSEAPDGTGGYTF. Here the CDR3 DNA reads TGTGCCAGCAGTGAAGCCCCGGACGGAACTGGAGGCTACACCTTC. The chain links TRBV6-1 to TRBJ1-2; D is uncertain. V was clipped by 0 bases and J by 8 bases, with 16 bases between them. This CDR3 contains 15 residues. Germline CDR1 and CDR2: MNHNS and SASEGT.

CDR3 bases: TGTGCCAGCAGCCTCTGGGGGTCGAGTCAGCCCCAGCATTTT. Its protein is CASSLWGSSQPQHF. This rearrangement joins TRBV5-5 to TRBJ1-5; maybe TRBD1 (5 bases). V was cut by 4 bases and J by 6 bases, with 14 bases left in between. Germline CDR1 SGHKS, CDR2 YYEKEE (reference sequence). The CDR3 contains 14 residues.

The chain joins TRBV10-2 to TRBJ2-6; D is undetermined. CDR3 length: 15 amino acids. Germline V gene lookup returns CDR1 WSHSY and CDR2 SAAADI. V gave up 6 bases and J gave up 0 bases, with 9 bases separating them. This CDR3 reads CASSLVYSGANVLTF. The CDR3 DNA is TGCGCCAGCAGCCTTGTATACTCTGGGGCCAACGTCCTGACTTTC.

The rearrangement joins TRBV6-4 to TRBJ2-1; possibly TRBD2 for D (7 bases). V lost 0 bases and J 3 bases, leaving 9 bases between the germline ends. The germline gives CDR1 MRHNA, CDR2 SNTAGT. The CDR3 contains 15 residues. In nucleotides, the CDR3 is TGTGCCAGCAGTGACTCGGGGGGGCACTACAATGAGCAGTTCTTC. Translation gives CASSDSGGHYNEQFF.

Of note for this clone: A much larger clone differs from this one at a single base, so this may be a read error. The chain combines TRBV6-6 with TRBJ2-5, with TRBD1 matching 9 bases. CDR3 size: 14 residues. CDR1 and CDR2 from the germline V gene are MNHNY and SVGAGI (reference sequence). CDR3 coding DNA: TGTGCCAGCAGTTCACAGGGGGCCCAAGAGACCCGGTACTTC. The encoded protein is CASSSQGAQETRYF.

This clone was seen more than once but under ten times. The chain has TRBV9 and TRBJ1-2, with D possibly TRBD1 on 5 matching bases. Germline CDR1 and CDR2: SGDLS and YYNGEE. The CDR3 sequence is 15 residues long. Trimming removed 1 base from V and 0 bases from J, with 10 bases in between. The DNA for the CDR3 is TGTGCCAGCAGCGTATGGGGCAGCCCTAACTATGGCTACACCTTC. Protein: CASSVWGSPNYGYTF.

The J gene is TRBJ2-7, the V gene TRBV21-1; the table's D call, TRBD2, has no DNA check behind it. TRBV21-1 is an annotated pseudogene. The CDR3 has 17 amino acids. The CDR3 DNA sequence: TGTGCCAGCAGCAGAGGCGGGAGGGGTTTAAGTCCCTACGAGCAGTACTTC. Translation gives CASSRGGRGLSPYEQYF.

This clone has only a few counts. CDR3 in DNA: TGTGCCAGCAGTCGAAACGCGCAAGAGACCCAGTACTTC. Translating it yields CASSRNAQETQYF. The gene calls are TRBV28 and TRBJ2-5; unclear D gene. The V end lost 5 bases, the J end lost 2 bases, and 9 bases lay between the germline ends. The CDR3 runs 13 residues. The germline gives CDR1 MDHEN, CDR2 SYDVKM.

In this sample, this clone turned up once. The chain joins TRBV6-5 to TRBJ2-3; 9 positions agree with TRBD2. Germline V lookup: CDR1 MNHEY, CDR2 SVGAGI. The CDR3 is made up of 14 amino acids. The ends lost 6 bases at V and 8 bases at J; junction bases unmatched: 9. Here the CDR3 reads CASRRAGGLGTQYF. The DNA for the CDR3 is TGTGCCAGCAGGAGAGCGGGAGGTCTTGGTACGCAGTATTTT.

This clone was found a few times. Other DNA variants within this sample encode the same CDR3. The chain links TRBV9 to TRBJ2-1; the D gene is possibly TRBD2 (6 bases). V was clipped by 5 bases and J by 2 bases, with 14 bases between them. CDR1 is SGDLS, CDR2 YYNGEE, per germline. This CDR3 contains 15 residues. The CDR3 loop is CASSESGGTYNEQFF. In DNA, the CDR3 is TGTGCCAGCAGTGAATCCGGCGGGACCTACAATGAGCAGTTCTTC.

The CDR3 bases are TGCAGCGGCAAAAGCACAGATACGCAGTATTTT. Amino acid sequence: CSGKSTDTQYF. This chain connects TRBV29-1 to TRBJ2-3; D remains unclear. The CDR3 has 11 amino acids. In germline, CDR1 is SQVTM, CDR2 ANQGSEA. Trimming took 7 bases from V and 0 from J, leaving 5 bases between them.

Note on this clone: Other nucleotide sequences from this sample produce the same CDR3. The rearrangement joins TRBV18 to TRBJ1-1, with D tentatively TRBD1 (5 bases). The CDR3 runs 14 residues. V shed 1 base and J shed 1 base, with 7 bases lying between them. The germline CDR1 and CDR2 sequences are KGHSH and LQKENI. CDR3 in amino acids: CASSPRTPNTEAFF. The CDR3, as DNA: TGTGCCAGCTCACCACGGACACCGAACACTGAAGCTTTCTTT. Filled out from reference TRBV18 and TRBJ1-1, the complete variable domain reads NAGVMQNPRHLVRRRGQEARLRCSPMKGHSHVYWYRQLPEEGLKFMVYLQKENIIDESGMPKERFSAEFPKEGPSILRIQQVVRGDSAAYFCASSPRTPNTEAFFGQGTRLTVV.

This CDR3 is CASSVRLAGYNEQFF. DNA of the CDR3: TGTGCCAGCAGTGTAAGGCTAGCGGGATACAATGAGCAGTTCTTC. The chain carries TRBV6-4 and TRBJ2-1, with 9 bases aligning to TRBD2. CDR3 length: 15 amino acids. V lost 4 bases and J lost 4; bases outside the gene matches: 5. CDR1 is MRHNA and CDR2 is SNTAGT in the germline V gene.